This T cell receptor (beta chain) was identified in a study of radiation and T cells in renal cell carcinoma (dated by TCRdb to between 2020 and 2021). Broadly, across the study: TCR beta sequencing covered approximately 51 samples in total, comprising some 25 tumors and roughly 27 peripheral blood samples. A total of 4,016,671 unique CDR3 nucleotide sequences, encoding around 2.7 million unique CDR3 amino acid sequences, were found across all 50 or so samples. The last blood draw occurred 4 weeks after radiation, at the same time as nephrectomy.

This clone was recorded only once. Which antigen it targets is not known. Per-base qualities were not stored, and no clone one base away is much larger. Taken with the paper, the label for time point translates to: blood 4 weeks post-SBRT, at nephrectomy. The treatment or condition label here, explained by the study, means: 15 Gy SBRT to primary tumor, nephrectomy 4 weeks later. Samples were obtained from a clinical trial, in which 15 Gy stereotactic body radiation therapy was delivered to primary renal cell carcinomas and nephrectomy was performed 4 weeks later. Serial peripheral blood from radiation-treated patients was sampled at baseline, 2 weeks and 4 weeks after SBRT to track tumor-enriched clonotypes. Every patient had renal cell carcinoma of clear cell pathology. Genomic DNA for TCR sequencing was prepared using the QIAamp DNA Blood Mini Kit (Qiagen). The analyses included only samples that passed all quality control checks.

TCR beta libraries were generated from genomic DNA with the immunoSEQ kit, following the manufacturer's recommendations. To prepare the libraries, a first multiplex PCR with proprietary primers was run, followed by a second PCR that added unique barcodes, and a bead cleanup was done after each round. A kit-provided positive control reaction and a negative control reaction were included in every sample batch. The final libraries were assessed on an Agilent 4200 TapeStation D1000 ScreenTape, pooled by volume, and quantified by qPCR. Sequencing was performed on an Illumina NextSeq500 with a MidOutput 150-cycle cartridge, and 156 Read1 and 15 Index1 cycles were run with kit custom primers. The pooled library was loaded at roughly 0.94 pM with an approximately 21% PhiX control spike-in. Per the source publication's procedure: The vendor-processed data were analyzed in R, and a clonotype was defined as all T cells that share the same CDR3 nucleotide sequence. In the clone abundance analyses, frequencies were normalized to the 10,000 most abundant clones in each sample. Public T cell clones, averaging fewer than five per sample, were removed before analysis. Tumor-enriched and baseline blood-enriched clonotypes were defined by at least a 32-fold difference in abundance between compartments. A beta-binomial differential abundance model was used to identify clonotypes that expanded or contracted between blood time points. Similarity between tumor and blood repertoires was quantified using the Baroni-Urbani and Buser coefficient, and groups were compared with two-tailed Wilcoxon tests in R. TCRdb carries this immuneACCESS record with in-frame sequences only. Its versions omit some clonotypes, under half of them owing to an unresolved V gene in the studies checked, with the rest unexplained. V and J calls and clone size are as listed in that table; D and trimming were resolved from the DNA. The sample profile shows over 120,000 clones; approximately 86% of them were found once. The ten largest make up around 17% of the sample.

The CDR3 measures 17 amino acids from cysteine to phenylalanine. Only CDR3 DNA is held: 51 bases, read in frame from base 1. What the study reported, not specific to this receptor: Dynamics of the blood repertoire were not tracked past 4 weeks after treatment. With a single-armed trial design, the study had no way to address how radiation dose or scheduling affects the TCR repertoire. Because pretreatment tumor biopsies were not available, the study could not determine whether clonotypes were already present within the tumor at baseline. An increase in top tumor clonotypes in blood was observed from baseline to 2 weeks post-radiation, followed by contraction by 4 weeks, which was taken to suggest transient expansion of tumor-resident clones.

This TCR was recovered from a woman aged 45-65 years with renal cell carcinoma. Sequenced material: blood, taken from a patient whose treatment included radiotherapy and nephrectomy. This receptor chain uses TRBV21-1 and TRBJ1-2; the table's D call of TRBD1 was not tested on the DNA. TRBV21-1 is a pseudogene segment. The sequenced DNA: TGTGCCAGCAGCAAAGTATCTGGTGGGGCAGCTAACTATGGCTACACCTTC. Its protein product is CASSKVSGGAANYGYTF.